The sequence of this T cell receptor (beta chain) was determined in a study of early T cells in non-severe SARS-CoV-2 infection. TCRdb re-analysed the 5' RACE reads in MiXCR, keeping a single row per CDR3 protein. The repertoire has 55,000 to 70,000 distinct CDR3 sequences, 5.5% to 6.5% of them found once; the top ten carry about 6.8%. Study results and caveats: VDJdb matches were skewed toward anti-spike CD8 T cell responses.

The CDR3 extends over 16 amino acids. Germline V gene lookup returns CDR1 SGHAT and CDR2 FQNNGV. Between the trimmed V and J ends, which lost 4 bases and 0 bases, there was a span of 13 bases. This clonotype was observed a handful of times. Its target is unknown. The specimen sequenced was whole blood. This sequence joins TRBV11-2 and TRBJ2-1; D perhaps matches TRBD2 (5 bases). The source of this sequence is an adult who was a healthcare worker with PCR-confirmed SARS-CoV-2 infection or an uninfected control (not recorded which). The CDR3 loop is CASSSISGGSYNEQFF. The CDR3 region has the DNA TGTGCCAGCAGCTCAATAAGCGGAGGCTCCTACAATGAGCAGTTCTTC.